Listed here are 28 T cell receptor beta chains from one sample, sequenced in a study of blood T cell repertoires in COVID-19. The protocol was immunoSEQ multiplex PCR, while the TCRdb copy is restricted to in-frame clones and leaves out a portion. The sample includes a few hundred thousand clones, 80% to 90% of them seen just once. Sequencing was performed on PBMCs or T cells enriched from blood (not recorded which). The receptors come from a woman aged 30 to 39 who had recovered from COVID-19.

The chain links TRBV24-1 to TRBJ2-1; 10 bases match TRBD2. Germline V gives CDR1 KGHDR, CDR2 SFDVKD. With V trimmed by 4 bases and J by 4 bases, 12 bases remained unmatched. The length of the CDR3 is 18 residues. The DNA for the CDR3 is TGTGCCACCAGTGACCCGAGCGGGAGGGTCGGCGGGTACAATGAGCAGTTCTTC. This translates into CATSDPSGRVGGYNEQFF.

The chain carries TRBV12-3 or TRBV12-4 and TRBJ2-5; D may be TRBD1 (5 bases). CDR3 length: 12 amino acids. Trimming shortened V by 4 bases and J by 5 bases, and 8 bases separated the two germline ends. In DNA, the CDR3 is TGTGCCAGCAGTTACAGGTTGGAGACCCAGTACTTC. This translates into CASSYRLETQYF.

The chain joins TRBV10-1 to TRBJ1-6; D remains unclear. The germline CDR1 and CDR2 sequences are WNHNN and SYGVQD (reference sequence). V lost 0 bases, J lost 12 bases, and 12 bases lay in between. The CDR3 extends over 14 amino acids. In DNA, the CDR3 is TGCGCCAGCAGTGAGTCCGGTGCAGGTCAACCCCTCCACTTT. Protein product: CASSESGAGQPLHF.

In its sample, this clone was seen a few times. This chain uses TRBV24-1 with TRBJ1-5; tentatively, D is TRBD1 (5 bases). CDR3 length equals 15 residues. Germline V lookup: CDR1 KGHDR, CDR2 SFDVKD. V was trimmed by 7 bases and J by 0 bases, leaving 12 bases between them. The CDR3 nucleotides are TGTGCCACCAGGCCCGGGGGTGGTAGCAATCAGCCCCAGCATTTT. Its translation: CATRPGGGSNQPQHF.

The CDR3 sequence: CASSPPGTDNEKLFF. CDR3 DNA sequence: TGTGCCAGCTCACCTCCCGGGACAGACAATGAAAAACTGTTTTTT. This rearrangement joins TRBV18 to TRBJ1-4; TRBD1 aligns across 7 bases. CDR1 and CDR2 from the germline V gene are KGHSH and LQKENI. The CDR3 contains 15 residues. Trimming removed 3 bases from V and 5 bases from J; junction bases left unmatched: 6.

CDR3 loop: CASSLRGQNYGYTF. The CDR3 bases are TGTGCCAGCAGCCTCAGGGGACAGAACTATGGCTACACCTTC. The chain has TRBV4-2 and TRBJ1-2; 7 positions agree with TRBD1. J gave up 2 bases and V 4 bases, and 4 bases lay outside the gene matches. Germline V gene sequence: CDR1 LGHNA, CDR2 YNFKEQ. The length of the CDR3 is 14 residues.

V gene TRBV27 combines with J gene TRBJ2-7, with 7 bases identical to TRBD2. Unmatched junction bases numbered 7, after V lost 6 bases and J lost 2 bases. Germline CDR1 MNHEY, CDR2 SMNVEV (reference sequence). The CDR3 runs to 14 residues. CDR3 DNA: TGTGCCAGCAGCGCTACTAGCGTACCCTACGAGCAGTACTTC. This gives the protein CASSATSVPYEQYF.

This clone turned up a few times. The genes are TRBV10-3 and TRBJ1-5; D is uncertain. The CDR3 loop spans 13 amino acids. Trimming took off 7 bases at V and 2 bases at J, with 9 bases between the two ends. CDR1 ENHRY and CDR2 SYGVKD come from the germline V gene. CDR3: CAITGGRNQPQHF. CDR3 nucleotide sequence: TGTGCCATCACAGGTGGGCGCAATCAGCCCCAGCATTTT.

This clone appeared a few times. The rearrangement uses TRBV6-5 and TRBJ1-1, with D maybe TRBD1 (6 bases). Germline assignment: CDR1 MNHEY and CDR2 SVGAGI. V dropped 0 bases and J dropped 1 base, with 12 bases sitting between them. The CDR3 extends over 16 amino acids. The CDR3 coding sequence is TGTGCCAGCAGTTACTCCGAGGGAGGGGGGAACACTGAAGCTTTCTTT. It encodes CASSYSEGGGNTEAFF.

This sequence joins TRBV3-1 (or the pseudogene TRBV3-2) and TRBJ2-1; the match to TRBD2 covers 10 bases. The V and J ends lost 1 base and 0 bases, in that order; junction bases with no gene match: 15. Germline CDR1 and CDR2: LGHDT and YNNKEL (reference sequence). This CDR3 comprises 21 residues. The CDR3 sequence is CASSQVAQGSGGSSSYNEQFF. CDR3 nucleotide sequence: TGTGCCAGCAGCCAAGTTGCCCAGGGTAGCGGGGGGTCGAGCTCCTACAATGAGCAGTTCTTC.

This clone was seen a single time. One junction end does not reproduce the germline sequence, and a read error may be involved. This rearrangement joins TRBV3-1 (or the pseudogene TRBV3-2) to TRBJ2-5; 10 bases fit TRBD2. Germline V gene data show CDR1 as LGHDT and CDR2 as YNNKEL (reference sequence). The CDR3 has 14 amino acids. The CDR3 is CASSQGSGGTFPNF. The CDR3 DNA reads as TGTGCCAGCAGCCAAGGTAGCGGGGGGACTTTCCCTAACTTC.

This chain uses TRBV19 with TRBJ2-2, with 9 bases aligning to TRBD1. The germline V gene encodes CDR1 LNHDA and CDR2 SQIVND (reference sequence). The CDR3 spans 19 residues. Trimming at V came to 4 bases and at J to 1 base, leaving 13 bases not matched to a gene. CDR3 protein: CASSTRGRTGVLNTGELFF. In DNA, the CDR3 is TGTGCCAGTAGTACGCGTGGAAGGACAGGGGTACTGAACACCGGGGAGCTGTTTTTT.

V gene TRBV12-5 combines with J gene TRBJ1-2, with 7 bases fitting TRBD1. Germline CDR1 and CDR2: LGHNT and FRNRAP. With V trimmed by 0 bases and J by 4 bases, 11 bases remained unmatched. The CDR3 consists of 17 residues. In DNA form, the CDR3 reads TGTGCTAGTGGTTTGGTAATCGGACAGGTGGGGGGCTATGGCTACACCTTC. Translated: CASGLVIGQVGGYGYTF. The complete variable domain, with remaining parts taken from reference TRBV12-5 and TRBJ1-2, reads DARVTQTPRHKVTEMGQEVTMRCQPILGHNTVFWYRQTMMQGLELLAYFRNRAPLDDSGMPKDRFSAEMPDATLATLKIQPSEPRDSAVYFCASGLVIGQVGGYGYTFGSGTRLTVV.

The V gene is TRBV19, the J gene TRBJ2-5, with 7 bases that match TRBD1. Germline V gives CDR1 LNHDA, CDR2 SQIVND (reference sequence). The CDR3 consists of 14 residues. V lost 6 bases to trimming and J lost 5 bases; unmatched junction nucleotides: 9. The CDR3 DNA is TGTGCCAGTAGACTTTCCGGGACAGACGAGACCCAGTACTTC. Translation gives CASRLSGTDETQYF.

This clone was picked up a small number of times. This chain joins TRBV5-4 and TRBJ2-7; 7 nucleotides match TRBD2. The V gene's germline CDR1 is SGHNT and CDR2 YYREEE (reference sequence). The CDR3 contains 13 residues. Trimming removed 4 bases from V and 3 bases from J; junction bases left unmatched: 4. The CDR3 DNA is TGTGCCAGCAGCGTGGCGGGGGACTACGAGCAGTACTTC. Its protein product is CASSVAGDYEQYF. The variable domain in full, with the rest retrieved from reference TRBV5-4 and TRBJ2-7, is ETGVTQSPTHLIKTRGQQVTLRCSSQSGHNTVSWYQQALGQGPQFIFQYYREEENGRGNFPPRFSGLQFPNYSSELNVNALELDDSALYLCASSVAGDYEQYFGPGTRLTVT.

J is TRBJ1-3 and V is TRBV5-8; unclear D gene. The CDR3 runs 15 residues. The V and J ends lost 0 bases and 0 bases respectively, with 7 bases between them. Per germline, CDR1 SGHTS and CDR2 YDEGEE. The CDR3 sequence: CASSLVVISGNTIYF. In DNA, the CDR3 is TGTGCCAGCAGCTTGGTTGTCATCTCTGGAAACACCATATATTTT.

The chain has TRBV10-2 and TRBJ2-7; TRBD1 matches 7 bases. CDR1 WSHSY and CDR2 SAAADI come from the germline V gene. The CDR3 covers 15 residues. J was trimmed by 4 bases and V by 2 bases; bases with no gene match: 8. CDR3 nucleotides: TGCGCCAGCAGTGAGCCGAACAGGGGTGTGTACGAGCAGTACTTC. Encoded protein: CASSEPNRGVYEQYF.

The chain uses TRBV5-4 and TRBJ2-1; 9 nucleotides agree with TRBD2. The ends lost 3 bases at V and 5 bases at J; junction bases unmatched: 9. Looked up from germline, CDR1 is SGHNT and CDR2 is YYREEE (reference sequence). This CDR3 has 16 amino acids. The CDR3 protein is CASSSFSGRQNNEQFF. The CDR3, as DNA: TGTGCCAGCAGCTCTTTTAGCGGGAGACAAAACAATGAGCAGTTCTTC.

The J gene is TRBJ1-1, the V gene TRBV29-1; 8 bases align to TRBD1. This CDR3 is built from 14 residues. CDR1 and CDR2 (germline): SQVTM, ANQGSEA. J gave up 1 base and V 6 bases, and 7 bases lay outside the gene matches. The DNA of the CDR3 is TGCAGCGTGAGAAGGACAGGGACGAACACTGAAGCTTTCTTT. Translation gives CSVRRTGTNTEAFF.

The J gene is TRBJ1-1, the V gene TRBV27; 8 bases are a match to TRBD1. The V and J ends lost 3 bases and 3 bases, in that order; junction bases with no gene match: 6. In germline, CDR1 is MNHEY, CDR2 SMNVEV (reference sequence). The CDR3 covers 15 residues. CDR3 in DNA: TGTGCCAGCAGTTTGACAGGGGCCCTGGACACTGAAGCTTTCTTT. Its translation is CASSLTGALDTEAFF.

V and J are TRBV27 and TRBJ1-5; 7 positions match TRBD1. The CDR3 is 15 amino acids. Germline V gives CDR1 MNHEY, CDR2 SMNVEV (reference sequence). The V segment lost 6 bases and the J segment 5 bases; nucleotides outside the gene matches: 10. CDR3 loop: CASRNIQGTDQPQHF. As DNA, the CDR3 is TGTGCCAGCAGGAACATACAGGGGACAGATCAGCCCCAGCATTTT.

This clone was counted a few times. The chain uses TRBV5-1 and TRBJ1-4; 10 positions match TRBD1. V lost 2 bases and J lost 2; bases outside the gene matches: 6. The CDR3 loop spans 17 amino acids. Per the germline V gene, CDR1 is SGHRS and CDR2 is YFSETQ. The CDR3 sequence: CASSLFGQGVTNEKLFF. The DNA of the CDR3 is TGCGCCAGCAGCTTATTCGGACAGGGGGTCACTAATGAAAAACTGTTTTTT.

The chain joins TRBV7-9 to TRBJ2-4; a possible D gene is TRBD2 (5 bases). The length of the CDR3 is 16 residues. Between the trimmed V and J ends, which lost 3 bases and 6 bases, there was a span of 18 bases. From germline, CDR1 is SEHNR and CDR2 FQNEAQ (reference sequence). Written as DNA, the CDR3 is TGTGCCAGCAGCTTCACTTGGGAGAGCGAAAGAAACATTCAGTACTTC. This sequence encodes CASSFTWESERNIQYF.

The chain couples TRBV28 to TRBJ1-5; TRBD1 matches at 8 bases. Trimming at V came to 6 bases and at J to 6 bases, leaving 16 bases not matched to a gene. This CDR3 has 17 residues. The V gene's germline CDR1 is MDHEN and CDR2 SYDVKM. CDR3 residues: CASSWSGAAGGPQPQHF. The CDR3 DNA sequence: TGTGCCAGCAGCTGGTCGGGGGCGGCAGGGGGCCCTCAGCCCCAGCATTTT. Supplemented by reference TRBV28 and TRBJ1-5, the full variable domain reads DVKVTQSSRYLVKRTGEKVFLECVQDMDHENMFWYRQDPGLGLRLIYFSYDVKMKEKGDIPEGYSVSREKKERFSLILESASTNQTSMYLCASSWSGAAGGPQPQHFGDGTRLSIL.

This chain joins TRBV6-5 and TRBJ1-1, with 7 nucleotides matching TRBD1. The CDR3 has 14 amino acids. V shed 6 bases and J 0 bases; nucleotides not matched to a gene: 4. CDR1 is MNHEY and CDR2 is SVGAGI in the germline V gene. CDR3 nucleotides: TGTGCCAGCAGGACAGGGACCATGAACACTGAAGCTTTCTTT. It is translated as CASRTGTMNTEAFF.

This chain uses TRBV7-9 with TRBJ1-3, with 8 bases identical to TRBD1. CDR1 SEHNR and CDR2 FQNEAQ come from the germline V gene (reference sequence). The V gene end was trimmed by 5 bases and the J gene end by 8 bases; junction bases not matched to a gene: 8. CDR3 length: 14 residues. The CDR3 region is CASSPTGAGDTIYF. Here the CDR3 DNA reads TGTGCCAGCAGCCCGACAGGGGCCGGCGACACCATATATTTT.

The chain recombines TRBV7-2 with TRBJ1-2; 8 bases are a match to TRBD1. Losses at the gene ends were 1 base for V and 4 bases for J; bases not matched to a gene: 8. CDR3 length equals 16 residues. Germline CDR1 is SGHTA and CDR2 is FQGNSA. CDR3 nucleotides: TGTGCCAGCAGCTTAGGGGGACCAGGGGGCTTCTATGGCTACACCTTC. This gives the protein CASSLGGPGGFYGYTF.

The chain uses TRBV28 and TRBJ2-7, with unresolved D. CDR3 length: 15 amino acids. V lost 8 bases to trimming and J lost 0 bases, with 17 bases between them. From germline, CDR1 is MDHEN and CDR2 SYDVKM. This CDR3 reads CASGSGALNSYEQYF. The CDR3 DNA sequence: TGTGCCAGCGGTTCAGGTGCCCTTAACTCCTACGAGCAGTACTTC.